This T cell receptor beta chain appears in the sequencing data of a study of blood T cell repertoires in COVID-19. Overall study context: Collection of acute and convalescent COVID-19 samples took place in the United States, Italy and Spain. Nucleic acid was either cDNA or gDNA, and it came from T cells, B-cell-depleted T cells, or PBMCs.

This clone has just a few counts. This same CDR3 is encoded by further DNA sequences in the sample. Germline V gene data show CDR1 as SQVTM and CDR2 as ANQGSEA. V lost 5 bases to trimming and J lost 5 bases, with 9 bases between them. The CDR3 totals 11 residues. Study processing details: Cell counts per sample came from amplifying reference gene primers. Generated by immunoSEQ multiplex PCR, the TCRdb table keeps only in-frame clones and is missing some. V and J calls and clone size are copied from that table; D and trimming were computed from the DNA. This table holds 150,000 to 200,000 clones, roughly nine tenths found once.

The source of this sequence is a man in his fifties or sixties with active or convalescent COVID-19. The chain is built from TRBV29-1 and TRBJ1-1; no reliable D call. Sequencing was done on a sample of peripheral blood. The CDR3 reads CSVLRGTEAFF. The CDR3 nucleotides read TGCAGCGTTCTAAGAGGGACTGAAGCTTTCTTT.